This T cell receptor (beta chain) was recovered during a study of blood T cell repertoires in COVID-19 (dated by TCRdb to the early 2020s). The study in broad terms: Collaborator samples came from the United States, Italy and Spain and covered acute and convalescent phases of COVID-19. The prospective study material was composed of cDNA or gDNA derived from T cells, B-cell-depleted T cells, or PBMCs. Deeply sampled blood TCRbeta repertoires from subjects exposed to, actively infected with, or recovered from COVID-19 were included in the dataset. The repertoires were released in a freely available public database intended as a resource for research on the immune response to SARS-CoV-2. The samples were drawn from two sources: the first 160 participants of the ongoing ImmuneRACE study, and approximately 1,300 subjects contributed by 6 global collaborators. Nearly every sample came with metadata listing a de-identified subject ID, COVID-19 status, age in years and sex. Where available, HLA class I and class II types were obtained from metadata supplied by the sample provider rather than from assay-based typing.

Overall results and qualifications from the work: The quantity of clinical and demographic metadata differed by source and by participant and was supplied without curation.

Concerning this clone itself: The clone's antigen remains unknown. Within one base of it there is no much larger clone, and no base qualities were kept.

Each collaborating institution followed its own protocols to collect whole blood in K2EDTA tubes. For TCRbeta analysis, collaborators shipped samples in one of three forms: frozen whole blood, isolated PBMCs, or DNA extracted from either of those sample types. The CDR3 goes from the cysteine to the phenylalanine over 16 residues. Of the read, only the CDR3 DNA is kept; its 48 bases are in frame from base 1. V is cut by 4 bases and J by 0 bases, and the space between the germline ends is 10 bases. From the germline V gene, CDR1 is LGHNA and CDR2 is YSLEER. The immunoSEQ Assay, a bias-controlled multiplex PCR, was used to amplify TCRbeta CDR3 regions from genomic DNA. The paper's processing steps were these. Nucleated cell counts per sample were estimated from amplification of reference gene primers within the assay. To quantify the absolute abundance of each unique TCRbeta CDR3 rearrangement, sequence reads were collapsed and filtered. Productive Simpson clonality was computed per sample as the square root of Simpson's diversity index over productive rearrangements. What TCRdb holds here is the immuneACCESS table cut down to in-frame rearrangements. Part of the clones is not present; checked against another copy, under half of the missing clones reflect an unresolved V gene, and the others are unexplained. V and J calls plus clone size are reproduced from that table; the DNA served to infer D and trimming. The sample table lists about 92,000 clones, over 75% of them with a count of one. The ten top clones hold approximately 13% of the sample.

This receptor chain uses TRBV4-3 and TRBJ2-6; the D gene assignment is ambiguous. Sequencing was done on a sample of peripheral blood. The clonotype originates from a human donor in a cohort sampled during active COVID-19. The CDR3 loop reads CASSLEASSGANVLTF. The DNA reads as follows: TGCGCCAGCAGCCTCGAGGCTAGCTCTGGGGCCAACGTCCTGACTTTC.